The clone carrying this TCR beta chain appeared once. Time point reported: baseline pretreatment blood. Treatment denoted: 15 Gy SBRT to primary tumor, nephrectomy 4 weeks later. The data derive from a study of radiation and T cells in renal cell carcinoma. The CDR3 totals 15 residues. V gave up 6 bases and J gave up 3 bases, with 16 bases separating them. Germline V gene sequence: CDR1 MNHEY, CDR2 SVGAGI. Here immunoSEQ multiplex PCR was the method, and the copy in TCRdb shows in-frame clones only, minus some. Among about 95,000 clones listed, around 88% were seen once. The V and J genes are TRBV6-5 and TRBJ2-3; TRBD2 is a possible D gene (6 bases). This sequence originates from a middle-aged man with renal cell carcinoma. The source material was blood, sampled from a patient whose treatment included radiotherapy and nephrectomy. The DNA of the CDR3 is TGTGCCAGCAGCTATCAAATCGGGGGAACAGATACGCAGTATTTT. Amino acid sequence: CASSYQIGGTDTQYF.